Shown below are 18 T cell receptor beta chains from a single sample sequenced in a study of blood T cell repertoires in COVID-19. The method was immunoSEQ multiplex PCR; TCRdb's version includes in-frame clones alone and lacks a portion of them. The data show about 150,000 clones, with roughly 80% seen just once and just over 9% held by the top ten. Sequenced sample: PBMCs or T cells enriched from blood (not recorded which). These receptors all come from a man aged 45-60 years who had recovered from COVID-19.

This chain joins TRBV20-1 and TRBJ2-2; TRBD1 matches at 9 bases. Losses at the gene ends were 3 bases for V and 3 bases for J; bases not matched to a gene: 8. The CDR3 is 16 residues long. Germline assignment: CDR1 DFQATT and CDR2 SNEGSKA (reference sequence). CDR3 DNA: TGCAGTGCTAGTTTTCCGGGACAGGGTTACACCGGGGAGCTGTTTTTT. Its translation: CSASFPGQGYTGELFF.

The genes are TRBV24-1 and TRBJ1-5; the D gene is possibly TRBD1 (6 bases). V lost 9 bases to trimming and J lost 3 bases, with 14 bases between them. Germline V lookup: CDR1 KGHDR, CDR2 SFDVKD. The CDR3 is 14 residues long. The DNA for the CDR3 is TGTGCCACCCCCCGTGCAGGGGACAATCAGCCCCAGCATTTT. The encoded protein is CATPRAGDNQPQHF.

This clone was counted between two and nine times. The genes are TRBV1 and TRBJ2-7; TRBD1, the table's D call, was not compared with the DNA. TRBV1 is annotated as a pseudogene. The CDR3 consists of 14 residues. CDR3 DNA sequence: TGCACCAGCAGCCAAGGTACAGGCACCTACGAGCAGTACTTC. Its translation: CTSSQGTGTYEQYF.

The genes are TRBV4-3 and TRBJ2-1, with D perhaps matching TRBD1 (5 bases). The CDR3 spans 14 residues. Germline loops: CDR1 LGHNA, CDR2 YSLEER. Trimming shortened V by 2 bases and J by 7 bases, and 12 bases separated the two germline ends. The CDR3 reads CASSQFSGANEQFF. CDR3 nucleotide sequence: TGCGCCAGCAGCCAATTTTCTGGGGCGAATGAGCAGTTCTTC.

This clone appeared once. The rearrangement links TRBV6-2 or TRBV6-3 to TRBJ1-2; D is uncertain. This CDR3 spans 12 amino acids. CDR1 MNHEY and CDR2 SVGEGT come from the germline V gene. V lost 0 bases, J lost 7 bases, and 6 bases lay in between. The CDR3 spells CASSYSRVGYTF. The CDR3 coding sequence is TGTGCCAGCAGTTACTCGAGGGTTGGCTACACCTTC.

The rearrangement uses TRBV7-2 and TRBJ2-3, with 7 bases aligning to TRBD2. Per the germline V gene, CDR1 is SGHTA and CDR2 is FQGNSA. The CDR3 consists of 12 residues. V gave up 3 bases and J gave up 7 bases; unmatched junction bases: 1. As DNA, the CDR3 is TGTGCCAGCAGCTTGGGGGGGTATACGCAGTATTTT. Translated: CASSLGGYTQYF. The entire variable domain, with the rest obtained from reference TRBV7-2 and TRBJ2-3, is as follows: GAGVSQSPSNKVTEKGKDVELRCDPISGHTALYWYRQSLGQGLEFLIYFQGNSAPDKSGLPSDRFSAERTGGSVSTLTIQRTQQEDSAVYLCASSLGGYTQYFGPGTRLTVL.

The rearrangement links TRBV5-4 to TRBJ2-5, with D perhaps matching TRBD1 (6 bases). Germline V gene data show CDR1 as SGHNT and CDR2 as YYREEE (reference sequence). The CDR3 extends over 14 amino acids. The V end was cut by 0 bases, the J end by 5 bases, with 11 bases between. This CDR3 is CASSLAGVLETQYF. In nucleotides, the CDR3 is TGTGCCAGCAGCTTGGCAGGGGTCCTGGAGACCCAGTACTTC.

This sequence joins TRBV3-1 (or the pseudogene TRBV3-2) and TRBJ2-1; 10 bases align to TRBD2. The CDR3 runs to 16 residues. The junction had 6 bases not matched to a gene; V was cut back by 1 base and J by 6 bases. Germline V gene data show CDR1 as LGHDT and CDR2 as YNNKEL (reference sequence). The CDR3 region is CASSQVERGGRNEQFF. CDR3 sequence (DNA): TGTGCCAGCAGCCAAGTGGAGCGGGGGGGGCGCAATGAGCAGTTCTTC.

V usage is TRBV7-2 and J usage is TRBJ1-2, with no clear D. Germline V CDR1 and CDR2: SGHTA, FQGNSA. The CDR3 is 14 residues long. Trimming removed 0 bases from V and 8 bases from J, with 13 bases in between. The CDR3: CASSLAIEGSGYTF. The CDR3 DNA reads as TGTGCCAGCAGCTTAGCGATTGAAGGGAGCGGCTACACCTTC. The complete variable domain, with remaining parts taken from reference TRBV7-2 and TRBJ1-2, reads GAGVSQSPSNKVTEKGKDVELRCDPISGHTALYWYRQSLGQGLEFLIYFQGNSAPDKSGLPSDRFSAERTGGSVSTLTIQRTQQEDSAVYLCASSLAIEGSGYTFGSGTRLTVV.

The V gene is TRBV29-1, the J gene TRBJ2-3, with D possibly matching TRBD1 (6 bases). Per germline, CDR1 SQVTM and CDR2 ANQGSEA. Trimming pared 4 bases from V and 5 bases from J, leaving 10 bases between. The CDR3 has 12 residues. The CDR3 loop reads CSVGQAQDTQYF. CDR3 DNA: TGCAGCGTTGGACAGGCTCAAGATACGCAGTATTTT.

This chain uses TRBV12-3 or TRBV12-4 with TRBJ2-7; TRBD2 matches 8 bases. This CDR3 is 13 amino acids long. The J segment lost 0 bases and the V segment lost 6 bases, leaving 1 base of the junction unmatched. CDR3 region: CASRAGDSYEQYF. In nucleotides, the CDR3 is TGTGCCAGCAGAGCGGGAGACTCCTACGAGCAGTACTTC.

This sequence joins TRBV6-5 and TRBJ1-2; 7 nucleotides agree with TRBD1. Per germline, CDR1 MNHEY and CDR2 SVGAGI. This CDR3 has 15 residues. The V segment lost 2 bases and the J segment 5 bases; nucleotides outside the gene matches: 8. The CDR3 is CASSYSGTASYGYTF. The CDR3 bases are TGTGCCAGCAGTTACAGTGGGACAGCCTCGTATGGCTACACCTTC.

V gene TRBV27 combines with J gene TRBJ1-2; D is unresolved. This CDR3 is 12 amino acids long. V was clipped by 2 bases and J by 4 bases, with 5 bases between them. CDR1 is MNHEY, CDR2 SMNVEV, per germline (reference sequence). CDR3 bases: TGTGCCAGCAGTTTAGAGGGCTATGGCTACACCTTC. It codes for CASSLEGYGYTF.

CDR3 protein: CASSLVTGGTGELFF. CDR3 bases: TGTGCCAGCAGCTTAGTAACAGGGGGGACCGGGGAGCTGTTTTTT. The V gene is TRBV7-2, the J gene TRBJ2-2; TRBD1 aligns across 8 bases. V shed 1 base and J 5 bases; nucleotides not matched to a gene: 3. This CDR3 comprises 15 residues. CDR1 is SGHTA and CDR2 is FQGNSA in the germline V gene.

This CDR3 reads CASSQVVYGTSGGARQETQYF. DNA for the CDR3: TGTGCCAGCAGCCAAGTGGTCTATGGGACTAGCGGGGGGGCGAGGCAAGAGACCCAGTACTTC. The V and J genes are TRBV3-1 (or the pseudogene TRBV3-2) and TRBJ2-5; 16 bases fit TRBD2. Trimming at V came to 1 base and at J to 2 bases, leaving 13 bases not matched to a gene. The germline CDR1 and CDR2 sequences are LGHDT and YNNKEL (reference sequence). This CDR3 is built from 21 residues.

The chain combines TRBV19 with TRBJ2-7; TRBD2 aligns across 7 bases. Trimming cost V 3 bases and J 11 bases; bases outside gene matches: 13. The CDR3 totals 14 residues. In germline, CDR1 is LNHDA, CDR2 SQIVND (reference sequence). The CDR3 protein is CASSIQRGPFPEYF. Written as DNA, the CDR3 is TGTGCCAGTAGTATTCAGCGGGGACCTTTTCCCGAGTACTTC.

The CDR3 region has the DNA TGCGCCAGCAGCCGTAACCCGGGAGACGCGACAGATACGCAGTATTTT. Translated: CASSRNPGDATDTQYF. The chain uses TRBV5-1 and TRBJ2-3; possible D gene TRBD2, 6 bases. The CDR3 sequence is 16 residues long. CDR1 and CDR2 (germline): SGHRS, YFSETQ. With 4 bases removed from V and 3 bases from J, the gap between germline ends came to 18 bases.

The gene calls are TRBV19 and TRBJ2-4, with TRBD1 matching over 7 bases. The CDR3 is 13 amino acids. V was pared by 3 bases and J by 6 bases, with 2 bases of the junction left unmatched. Germline CDR1 reads LNHDA; CDR2 reads SQIVND (reference sequence). The CDR3 is CASSIEGANIQYF. DNA for the CDR3: TGTGCCAGTAGTATCGAGGGGGCAAACATTCAGTACTTC. Combining the CDR3 with reference TRBV19 and TRBJ2-4 gives the whole variable domain DGGITQSPKYLFRKEGQNVTLSCEQNLNHDAMYWYRQDPGQGLRLIYYSQIVNDFQKGDIAEGYSVSREKKESFPLTVTSAQKNPTAFYLCASSIEGANIQYFGAGTRLSVL.